This T cell receptor beta chain originates from a study of blood T cell repertoires in COVID-19. Generated by immunoSEQ multiplex PCR, the TCRdb table keeps only in-frame clones and is missing some. The sample gives roughly 250,000 clones, 91% of which show up once; just over 2.5% is in the top ten. V was shortened by 1 base and J by 0 bases, with 7 bases between the two germline ends. Germline V gene lookup returns CDR1 SGHTA and CDR2 FQGNSA. The CDR3 has 15 amino acids. This clonotype was obtained from a young adult with COVID-19, enrolled during active disease. The material sequenced was peripheral blood. V and J are TRBV7-2 and TRBJ1-3, with D uncertain. The CDR3 coding sequence is TGTGCCAGCAGCTTAGGGGCAATCTCTGGAAACACCATATATTTT. Its protein is CASSLGAISGNTIYF.